Below are 21 T cell receptor beta chains sequenced from a single sample in a study of OX40 agonist ivuxolimab in advanced cancers. Clones were read by immunoSEQ multiplex PCR, and TCRdb kept only the in-frame ones, dropping some. The sample holds more than 75,000 clones, about 88% seen once. Sequenced here: CD4+ or CD8+ T cells sorted from blood, sampled in a trial of the OX40 agonist ivuxolimab. The receptors come from an adult with an advanced solid tumor such as melanoma, head and neck, liver or kidney cancer.

The rearrangement uses TRBV4-1 and TRBJ1-4; 7 bases map to TRBD1. The CDR3 runs to 15 residues. Germline-derived CDR1 and CDR2 are MGHRA and YSYEKL. V was pared by 0 bases and J by 10 bases, with 8 bases of the junction left unmatched. The CDR3 sequence: CASSQDPTGRGKLFF. As DNA, the CDR3 is TGCGCCAGCAGCCAAGATCCGACAGGGCGTGGAAAACTGTTTTTT.

The chain uses TRBV7-2 and TRBJ2-2; D is tentatively TRBD1 or TRBD2 (5 bases each). CDR3 size: 15 residues. Trimming took off 1 base at V and 6 bases at J, with 12 bases between the two ends. Looked up from germline, CDR1 is SGHTA and CDR2 is FQGNSA. The CDR3 loop is CASSLGGTIAGELFF. The CDR3 DNA sequence: TGTGCCAGCAGCTTAGGAGGGACCATCGCCGGGGAGCTGTTTTTT.

The chain links TRBV19 to TRBJ2-5, with 9 positions matching TRBD1. This CDR3 contains 14 residues. Germline CDR1 is LNHDA and CDR2 is SQIVND (reference sequence). The junction had 13 bases not matched to a gene; V was cut back by 8 bases and J by 9 bases. This chain's CDR3 is CASGPGQGPRAQYF. CDR3 bases: TGTGCCAGTGGCCCGGGACAGGGTCCTAGGGCCCAGTACTTC.

The chain joins TRBV19 to TRBJ1-5; 12 bases are shared with TRBD1. CDR1 and CDR2 (germline): LNHDA, SQIVND (reference sequence). The V gene end was trimmed by 7 bases and the J gene end by 7 bases; junction bases not matched to a gene: 5. This CDR3 comprises 14 residues. The CDR3 coding sequence is TGTGCCAGTACTCAGGGACAGGGGGCACAGCCCCAGCATTTT. It specifies CASTQGQGAQPQHF.

V and J are TRBV5-4 and TRBJ1-2, with D tentatively TRBD1 (5 bases). The ends were cut back, 3 bases at V and 0 bases at J, with 15 bases in the middle. Germline V gene sequence: CDR1 SGHNT, CDR2 YYREEE (reference sequence). The CDR3 totals 16 residues. For the CDR3, the DNA is TGTGCCAGCAGCTCGCCAGGGTCTAGGACTAACTATGGCTACACCTTC. Protein: CASSSPGSRTNYGYTF.

The rearrangement uses TRBV4-1 and TRBJ1-1; TRBD1 is a possible D gene (5 bases). V lost 4 bases and J lost 4, with 16 bases in between. The germline V gene has CDR1 MGHRA and CDR2 YSYEKL. There are 15 residues in the CDR3. The CDR3 coding sequence is TGCGCCAGCAGCCCCGGAGAGGGGTACAGCACTGAAGCTTTCTTT. It encodes CASSPGEGYSTEAFF.

The rearrangement joins TRBV30 to TRBJ1-5; D unclear. Trimming shortened V by 1 base and J by 1 base, and 8 bases separated the two germline ends. Germline CDR1 is GTSNPN and CDR2 is SVGIG (reference sequence). The CDR3 totals 14 residues. The CDR3 bases are TGTGCCTGGAGTGGCCGGGTGAGCAATCAGCCCCAGCATTTT. Its translation is CAWSGRVSNQPQHF.

This chain uses TRBV9 with TRBJ2-1; 11 bases agree with TRBD2. The CDR3 totals 16 residues. The junction had 6 bases not matched to a gene; V was cut back by 0 bases and J by 7 bases. CDR1 is SGDLS and CDR2 is YYNGEE in the germline V gene. The CDR3 region has the DNA TGTGCCAGCAGCGTAGTGCTAGCGGGAGGTATAAATGAGCAGTTCTTC. Protein: CASSVVLAGGINEQFF.

J is TRBJ2-7 and V is TRBV19; D is undetermined. The germline V gene encodes CDR1 LNHDA and CDR2 SQIVND (reference sequence). Trimming removed 5 bases from V and 2 bases from J, with 10 bases in between. The CDR3 has 13 amino acids. The CDR3 bases are TGTGCCAGTAGTCCCCAGGACCCCTACGAGCAGTACGTC. Protein: CASSPQDPYEQYV.

The chain has TRBV7-2 and TRBJ2-3, with D possibly matching TRBD1 (6 bases). Trimming shortened V by 5 bases and J by 7 bases, and 13 bases separated the two germline ends. This CDR3 contains 13 residues. Germline CDR1 is SGHTA and CDR2 is FQGNSA. CDR3 loop: CASSPHRANTQYF. The CDR3 DNA sequence: TGTGCCAGCAGCCCCCACAGGGCGAATACGCAGTATTTT.

This chain uses TRBV28 with TRBJ1-5; D remains unclear. The CDR3 runs to 13 residues. CDR1 and CDR2 (germline): MDHEN, SYDVKM. Trimming stripped 6 bases from V and 2 bases from J, with 8 bases between. The CDR3 nucleotides read TGTGCCAGCAGGGTCGGACGCAATCAGCCCCAGCATTTT. It encodes CASRVGRNQPQHF.

CDR3 nucleotide sequence: TGTGCCAGCAGCTTAACGGGGGGCCCGGATGAGCAGTTCTTC. Protein product: CASSLTGGPDEQFF. The rearrangement uses TRBV7-3 and TRBJ2-1; D possibly uses TRBD1 or TRBD2 (6 bases each). Germline CDR1 SGHTA, CDR2 FQGTGA. Trimming left V 0 bases short and J 8 bases short, with 11 bases between. CDR3 length: 14 amino acids. Supplemented by reference TRBV7-3 and TRBJ2-1, the full variable domain reads GAGVSQTPSNKVTEKGKYVELRCDPISGHTALYWYRQSLGQGPEFLIYFQGTGAADDSGLPNDRFFAVRPEGSVSTLKIQRTERGDSAVYLCASSLTGGPDEQFFGPGTRLTVL.

V usage is TRBV29-1 and J usage is TRBJ1-4, with 7 positions matching TRBD1. Unmatched junction bases numbered 4, after V lost 4 bases and J lost 5 bases. There are 13 residues in the CDR3. The germline V gene has CDR1 SQVTM and CDR2 ANQGSEA. CDR3 amino acids: CSVGGTANEKLFF. CDR3 sequence (DNA): TGCAGCGTTGGAGGGACAGCAAATGAAAAACTGTTTTTT.

In its sample, this clone was seen once. V usage is TRBV28 and J usage is TRBJ1-4, with D hard to call. CDR1 is MDHEN and CDR2 is SYDVKM in the germline V gene. Deletions cut 3 bases from V and 7 bases from J, with 9 bases between. CDR3 size: 13 residues. The DNA of the CDR3 is TGTGCCAGCAGTTTCTCGGGCGGTGAAAAACTGTTTTTT. This translates into CASSFSGGEKLFF.

The chain has TRBV21-1 and TRBJ2-5; the D segment call TRBD2 is taken from the table without a DNA check. TRBV21-1 is classified as a pseudogene. CDR3 size: 16 residues. CDR3 sequence reads: CASSKGISGSRETQYF. The CDR3 DNA reads as TGTGCCAGCAGCAAAGGGATTAGCGGGAGCAGAGAGACCCAGTACTTC.

This chain uses TRBV28 with TRBJ2-7; TRBD1 is a possible D gene (6 bases). The V and J ends lost 3 bases and 4 bases respectively, with 10 bases between them. This CDR3 spans 13 amino acids. The germline gives CDR1 MDHEN, CDR2 SYDVKM. The CDR3 protein is CASSLGALYEQYF. The CDR3, as DNA: TGTGCCAGCAGTTTGGGGGCATTGTACGAGCAGTACTTC.

The rearrangement uses TRBV19 and TRBJ1-4; D remains unclear. The germline gives CDR1 LNHDA, CDR2 SQIVND (reference sequence). V lost 8 bases and J lost 5, with 15 bases in between. This CDR3 has 14 amino acids. CDR3 in amino acids: CASRLQSVNEKLFF. The CDR3 DNA reads as TGTGCCAGTCGTCTTCAGAGCGTAAATGAAAAACTGTTTTTT.

The DNA of the CDR3 is TGTGCCAGCAGCTTACATGGGGAAGAGACCCAGTACTTC. It encodes CASSLHGEETQYF. The chain combines TRBV7-9 with TRBJ2-5; no firm D call. The V end lost 2 bases, the J end lost 3 bases, and 7 bases lay between the germline ends. CDR3 size: 13 residues. Germline CDR1 reads SEHNR; CDR2 reads FQNEAQ (reference sequence).

This sequence joins TRBV11-3 and TRBJ2-5, with 8 bases lining up with TRBD1. Germline V gene data show CDR1 as SGHNT and CDR2 as YENEEA. Unmatched junction bases numbered 10, after V lost 0 bases and J lost 4 bases. CDR3 length: 17 amino acids. DNA of the CDR3: TGTGCCAGCAGCTTAGACTCACAGGGGGGAGAAAGAGAGACCCAGTACTTC. Translating it yields CASSLDSQGGERETQYF.

The chain couples TRBV5-1 to TRBJ2-5, with TRBD1 as a possible D gene (5 bases). Trimming pared 3 bases from V and 5 bases from J, leaving 11 bases between. This CDR3 contains 13 residues. Germline V lookup: CDR1 SGHRS, CDR2 YFSETQ. The CDR3 DNA follows: TGCGCCAGCAGCTCTACAGGACGCGAGACCCAGTACTTC. Translated: CASSSTGRETQYF.

This chain links TRBV4-3 with TRBJ1-5, with D hard to call. The CDR3 has 16 amino acids. Deletions cut 0 bases from V and 6 bases from J, with 15 bases between. Germline V gene data show CDR1 as LGHNA and CDR2 as YSLEER. The CDR3 DNA sequence: TGCGCCAGCAGCCAAGATAGTATACCGGCGGGTCAGCCCCAGCATTTT. Translation gives CASSQDSIPAGQPQHF.